The 25 T cell receptor beta chains listed next were all sequenced from one sample in a study of PD-L1 blockade in urothelial cancer. Time point denoted: pretreatment peripheral blood. Produced via immunoSEQ multiplex PCR; TCRdb's table is partial and in-frame only. The sample holds fewer than 75,000 clones, 85% to 90% seen once. Material: PBMCs, obtained around atezolizumab (anti-PD-L1) treatment. Receptors were obtained from a man in his sixties or seventies with urothelial cancer.

In its sample, this clone was seen once. This sequence joins TRBV6-1 and TRBJ2-7; D is possibly TRBD1 (7 bases). The CDR3 extends over 16 amino acids. V lost 3 bases, J lost 1 base, and 16 bases lay in between. Germline V gene data show CDR1 as MNHNS and CDR2 as SASEGT. CDR3 sequence (DNA): TGTGCCAGCAGTGACCCCGGGGGACAGCGGTCCTACGAGCAGTACTTC. It specifies CASSDPGGQRSYEQYF.

This rearrangement joins TRBV11-2 to TRBJ2-5; perhaps TRBD2 as D (6 bases). V lost 4 bases to trimming and J lost 2 bases, with 11 bases between them. There are 14 residues in the CDR3. Germline CDR1 reads SGHAT; CDR2 reads FQNNGV. CDR3 sequence: CASSYLGGQETQYF. CDR3 bases: TGTGCCAGCAGCTACTTGGGGGGTCAAGAGACCCAGTACTTC.

The gene calls are TRBV9 and TRBJ2-1, with TRBD2 identical over 9 bases. J lost 4 bases, V lost 4 bases, and 6 bases had no gene match. Germline V gives CDR1 SGDLS, CDR2 YYNGEE. CDR3 length: 15 amino acids. This CDR3 reads CASSPGLAQYNEQFF. CDR3 DNA sequence: TGTGCCAGCAGCCCAGGACTAGCGCAGTACAATGAGCAGTTCTTC.

The sample holds one count of this clone. The gene calls are TRBV2 and TRBJ2-5, with 8 bases fitting TRBD2. Germline lookup yields CDR1 SNHLY and CDR2 FYNNEI. The CDR3 length is 15 residues. V gave up 6 bases and J gave up 5 bases; unmatched junction bases: 11. The CDR3 spells CASSLRETSAETQYF. The CDR3 coding sequence is TGTGCCAGCAGCTTGAGGGAGACTAGCGCGGAGACCCAGTACTTC.

This clone appeared once. V and J are TRBV14 and TRBJ1-1; TRBD1 is a possible D gene (5 bases). V was trimmed by 1 base and J by 6 bases, leaving 15 bases between them. Germline CDR1 and CDR2: SGHDN and FVKESK. This CDR3 contains 15 residues. CDR3 DNA sequence: TGTGCCAGCAGCCAAGGAGTGGCGGGGGAGGCTGAAGCTTTCTTT. This encodes CASSQGVAGEAEAFF.

The chain combines TRBV5-1 with TRBJ2-7, with 7 nucleotides matching TRBD2. V lost 0 bases, J lost 7 bases, and 7 bases stayed unmatched. Per germline, CDR1 SGHRS and CDR2 YFSETQ. The CDR3 runs 14 residues. The CDR3 DNA sequence: TGCGCCAGCAGCTTGGCGGGAGGCCATTTTGAGCAGTACTTC. It yields the protein CASSLAGGHFEQYF.

V and J are TRBV2 and TRBJ2-1, with TRBD2 as a possible D gene (6 bases). The germline V gene has CDR1 SNHLY and CDR2 FYNNEI. The CDR3 consists of 13 residues. Trimming removed 6 bases at V and 4 bases at J, with 10 bases between. The DNA of the CDR3 is TGTGCCAGCAGCGGGACTGGGTACAATGAGCAGTTCTTC. It translates to CASSGTGYNEQFF. Full variable domain (missing parts from reference TRBV2 and TRBJ2-1): EPEVTQTPSHQVTQMGQEVILRCVPISNHLYFYWYRQILGQKVEFLVSFYNNEISEKSEIFDDQFSVERPDGSNFTLKIRSTKLEDSAMYFCASSGTGYNEQFFGPGTRLTVL.

The chain combines TRBV5-1 with TRBJ2-7; 7 bases agree with TRBD1. J was trimmed by 3 bases and V by 3 bases; bases with no gene match: 9. Germline CDR1 and CDR2: SGHRS and YFSETQ. The CDR3 spans 15 residues. The CDR3 DNA reads TGCGCCAGCAGCTCCTCGACAGGGACGGGCTACGAGCAGTACTTC. This sequence encodes CASSSSTGTGYEQYF.

J is TRBJ2-7 and V is TRBV6-5, with D maybe TRBD1 (5 bases). Deletions cut 4 bases from V and 6 bases from J, with 13 bases between. The CDR3 is 13 residues long. CDR1 and CDR2 from the germline V gene are MNHEY and SVGAGI. The CDR3 here is CASSSQGPGEQYF. The CDR3 DNA reads TGTGCCAGCAGTTCTCAGGGTCCTGGCGAGCAGTACTTC.

This chain links TRBV6-1 with TRBJ1-2; possibly TRBD1 for D (5 bases). The V end lost 2 bases, the J end lost 4 bases, and 11 bases lay between the germline ends. Germline CDR1 and CDR2: MNHNS and SASEGT. The CDR3 spans 14 residues. The CDR3 DNA reads as TGTGCCAGCAGTGAACTGGCAGGGCTCTATGGCTACACCTTC. Its translation is CASSELAGLYGYTF.

The V and J genes are TRBV19 and TRBJ1-2; 10 bases agree with TRBD1. Germline V gene sequence: CDR1 LNHDA, CDR2 SQIVND (reference sequence). V lost 5 bases, J lost 2 bases, and 8 bases stayed unmatched. This CDR3 spans 16 amino acids. The CDR3 region is CASSPIDRGQNYGYTF. CDR3 DNA sequence: TGTGCCAGTAGTCCCATCGACAGGGGGCAGAACTATGGCTACACCTTC.

V is TRBV11-3 and J is TRBJ2-7; maybe TRBD2 (6 bases). Per germline, CDR1 SGHNT and CDR2 YENEEA. With 1 base removed from V and 0 bases from J, the gap between germline ends came to 10 bases. The CDR3 has 15 amino acids. For the CDR3, the DNA is TGTGCCAGCAGCTTAGGCCGACTAGGCTCCTACGAGCAGTACTTC. Protein sequence: CASSLGRLGSYEQYF.

The chain employs TRBV6-5 and TRBJ2-1; no firm D call. The CDR3 covers 13 residues. CDR1 is MNHEY, CDR2 SVGAGI, per germline. The germline V and J ends were trimmed by 0 bases and 14 bases, with 14 bases remaining between them. The CDR3 reads CASSYSTQKVEFF. The DNA for the CDR3 is TGTGCCAGCAGTTACTCGACACAGAAAGTGGAGTTCTTC.

As regards this clone: Other DNA sequences in the sample encode the same CDR3. This chain uses TRBV9 with TRBJ2-7; possibly TRBD2 for D (6 bases). Trimming removed 0 bases from V and 3 bases from J, with 10 bases in between. CDR3 size: 14 residues. Germline V gene data show CDR1 as SGDLS and CDR2 as YYNGEE. The CDR3 DNA is TGTGCCAGCAGCGTAGCGGGGACTGACTACGAGCAGTACTTC. Translated: CASSVAGTDYEQYF.

J is TRBJ1-4 and V is TRBV29-1, with a weak D call TRBD1 (6 bases). Germline CDR1 and CDR2: SQVTM and ANQGSEA. V was trimmed by 4 bases and J by 8 bases, leaving 14 bases between them. The CDR3 is 13 residues long. CDR3 protein: CSVVRGRGEKLFF. CDR3 nucleotide sequence: TGCAGCGTTGTGCGGGGGCGAGGGGAAAAACTGTTTTTT.

The chain recombines TRBV10-3 with TRBJ2-1; 8 bases map to TRBD2. CDR1 ENHRY and CDR2 SYGVKD come from the germline V gene. The CDR3 is 16 residues long. V was pared by 10 bases and J by 0 bases, with 11 bases of the junction left unmatched. CDR3 DNA: TGTGCCACCTCCTCGGCGGGAGGCAGCTCCTACAATGAGCAGTTCTTC. Translation gives CATSSAGGSSYNEQFF.

The chain joins TRBV5-1 to TRBJ2-7; 8 bases map to TRBD2. The J segment lost 4 bases and the V segment lost 0 bases, leaving 6 bases of the junction unmatched. The CDR3 runs to 15 residues. Germline assignment: CDR1 SGHRS and CDR2 YFSETQ. The CDR3 loop is CASSLDGTSRYEQYF. CDR3 DNA sequence: TGCGCCAGCAGCTTGGACGGGACTAGTAGATACGAGCAGTACTTC.

The chain couples TRBV6-5 to TRBJ2-1; D is unresolved. Germline loops: CDR1 MNHEY, CDR2 SVGAGI. The CDR3 covers 15 residues. The V gene lost 2 bases and the J gene lost 6 bases, with 14 bases spanning the gap. The CDR3 DNA reads as TGTGCCAGCAGTTACCGTCCTTTGAGCGTCAATGAGCAGTTCTTC. Residues: CASSYRPLSVNEQFF.

This clone was found once. The chain is built from TRBV29-1 and TRBJ2-1; 7 nucleotides align to TRBD2. The CDR3 loop spans 12 amino acids. V lost 4 bases, J lost 8 bases, and 5 bases stayed unmatched. CDR1 SQVTM and CDR2 ANQGSEA come from the germline V gene. CDR3 amino acids: CSVVSGRDEQFF. CDR3 bases: TGCAGCGTTGTCTCTGGGAGGGATGAGCAGTTCTTC.

In regard to this clone: The final CDR3 position lacks the conserved phenylalanine or tryptophan, pointing to a likely read error. The DNA is left out, because the CDR3 cannot be placed on it with certainty; the CDR3 is given as TCRdb lists it. J is TRBJ2-7 and V is TRBV29-1; no check of the table's D call, TRBD1, against the DNA was made. The CDR3 contains 13 residues when both ends are counted. Germline V lookup: CDR1 SQVTM, CDR2 ANQGSEA. Here the CDR3 reads CSVEELGQVPQVA.

This clone was seen only once. V is TRBV10-3 and J is TRBJ2-7, with D possibly matching TRBD1 (6 bases). V lost 10 bases, J lost 5 bases, and 15 bases lay in between. CDR1 and CDR2 (germline): ENHRY, SYGVKD. This CDR3 has 12 amino acids. CDR3 bases: TGTGCCACCCGGACAGATTCCCACGAGCAGTACTTC. Protein product: CATRTDSHEQYF.

The rearrangement links TRBV5-1 to TRBJ2-1; 7 bases match TRBD2. V dropped 5 bases and J dropped 4; count of bases not matched to a gene: 12. This CDR3 has 16 amino acids. The germline CDR1 and CDR2 sequences are SGHRS and YFSETQ. The DNA for the CDR3 is TGCGCCAGCAGTTCGGCGGCGGCTAGCGGTTACAATGAGCAGTTCTTC. It encodes CASSSAAASGYNEQFF.

The V call is TRBV6-6, the J call TRBJ1-4; D is unresolved. In germline, CDR1 is MNHNY, CDR2 SVGAGI (reference sequence). The CDR3 has 13 amino acids. V lost 5 bases to trimming and J lost 7 bases, with 11 bases between them. CDR3 DNA sequence: TGTGCCAGCAGTCCCCCGGCAGGTGAAAAACTGTTTTTT. Amino acid sequence: CASSPPAGEKLFF.

V is TRBV6-1 and J is TRBJ2-2; 10 bases match TRBD2. The junction had 14 bases not matched to a gene; V was cut back by 2 bases and J by 5 bases. Germline CDR1 is MNHNS and CDR2 is SASEGT. The CDR3 length is 19 residues. CDR3 region: CASSEKGLAGGRTTGELFF. For the CDR3, the DNA is TGTGCCAGCAGTGAAAAAGGATTAGCGGGAGGCAGAACTACCGGGGAGCTGTTTTTT.

This clone appeared a single time. This chain links TRBV5-1 with TRBJ2-5; possibly TRBD2 for D (6 bases). V was cut by 2 bases and J by 3 bases, with 8 bases left in between. The germline gives CDR1 SGHRS, CDR2 YFSETQ. The length of the CDR3 is 13 residues. The CDR3 DNA reads as TGCGCCAGCAGCTTCATAGCGGAAGAGACCCAGTACTTC. It codes for CASSFIAEETQYF.